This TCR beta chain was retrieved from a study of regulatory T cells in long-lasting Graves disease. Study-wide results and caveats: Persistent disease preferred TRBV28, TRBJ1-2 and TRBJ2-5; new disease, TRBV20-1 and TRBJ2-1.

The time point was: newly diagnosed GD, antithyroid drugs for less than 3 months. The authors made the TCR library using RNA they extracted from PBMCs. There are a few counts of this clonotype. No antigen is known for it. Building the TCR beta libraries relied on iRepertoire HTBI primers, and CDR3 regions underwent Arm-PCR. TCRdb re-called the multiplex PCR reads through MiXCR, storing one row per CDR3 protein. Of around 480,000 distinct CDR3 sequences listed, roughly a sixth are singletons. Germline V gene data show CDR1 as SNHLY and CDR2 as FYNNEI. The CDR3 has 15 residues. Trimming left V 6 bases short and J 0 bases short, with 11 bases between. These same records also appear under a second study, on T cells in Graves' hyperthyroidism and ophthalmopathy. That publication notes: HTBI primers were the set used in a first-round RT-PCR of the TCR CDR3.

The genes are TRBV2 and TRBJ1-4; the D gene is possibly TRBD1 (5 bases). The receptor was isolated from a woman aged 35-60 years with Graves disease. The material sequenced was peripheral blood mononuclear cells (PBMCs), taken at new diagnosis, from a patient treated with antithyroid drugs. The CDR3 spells CASRDRYATNEKLFF. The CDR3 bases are TGTGCCAGCAGAGACAGATATGCAACTAATGAAAAACTGTTTTTT.